This T cell receptor beta chain was found in a study of graft-versus-host responses after intestinal transplantation. Study-level background: Anti-thymocyte globulin was used for induction in all recipients, who then took tacrolimus and steroids for approximately 3 years. Regarding the study as a whole: In recipient marrow, GvH clones were found, and some appeared first in ileum or blood. An association linked early post-transplant HvG declines with peak circulating GvH clone levels.

On this clone itself: Its antigen is undetermined.

The data were produced by immunoSEQ multiplex PCR, yet TCRdb's version contains in-frame clones alone and is incomplete. The sample comprises over 90,000 clones, about 91% of which are singletons, and around 0.53% rests with the top ten. The CDR3 sequence is 15 residues long. Per germline, CDR1 LNHDA and CDR2 SQIVND (reference sequence). J gave up 1 base and V 0 bases, and 3 bases lay outside the gene matches. The sequences come from unstimulated CD8+ T cells sorted from spleen or lymph node cells, collected before intestinal transplant. The TCR comes from a human donor who received an intestinal transplant. The chain employs TRBV19 and TRBJ2-7, with 7 nucleotides matching TRBD2. The CDR3, as DNA: TGTGCCAGTAGTATAGAGGCGGGAGAGTCCTACGAGCAGTACTTC. This codes for CASSIEAGESYEQYF. Supplemented by reference TRBV19 and TRBJ2-7, the full variable domain reads DGGITQSPKYLFRKEGQNVTLSCEQNLNHDAMYWYRQDPGQGLRLIYYSQIVNDFQKGDIAEGYSVSREKKESFPLTVTSAQKNPTAFYLCASSIEAGESYEQYFGPGTRLTVT.